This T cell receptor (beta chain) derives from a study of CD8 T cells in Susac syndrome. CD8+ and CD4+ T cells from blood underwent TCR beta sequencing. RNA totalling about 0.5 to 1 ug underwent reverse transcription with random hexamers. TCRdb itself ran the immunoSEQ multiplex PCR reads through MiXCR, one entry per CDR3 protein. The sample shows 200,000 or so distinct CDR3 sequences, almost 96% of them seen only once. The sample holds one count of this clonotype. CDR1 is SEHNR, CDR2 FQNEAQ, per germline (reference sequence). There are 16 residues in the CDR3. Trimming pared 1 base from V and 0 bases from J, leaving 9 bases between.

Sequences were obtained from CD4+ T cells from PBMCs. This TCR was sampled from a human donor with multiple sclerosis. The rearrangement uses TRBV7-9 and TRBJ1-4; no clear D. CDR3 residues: CASSLGDVATNEKLFF. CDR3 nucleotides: TGTGCCAGCAGCTTAGGTGATGTCGCAACTAATGAAAAACTGTTTTTT. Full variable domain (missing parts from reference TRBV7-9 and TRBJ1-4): DTGVSQNPRHKITKRGQNVTFRCDPISEHNRLYWYRQTLGQGPEFLTYFQNEAQLEKSRLLSDRFSAERPKGSFSTLEIQRTEQGDSAMYLCASSLGDVATNEKLFFGSGTQLSVL.